This is a list of T cell receptor beta chains from one sample in a study of blood T cells in healthy people across ages. Each CDR3 protein is one row after TCRdb ran MiXCR on the 5' RACE reads. The sample contains 2 million or so distinct CDR3 sequences, roughly 49% of which appear only once. Sequencing input: blood. The receptors shown here come from a woman aged 40 to 49 in good health. The CDR3 runs from the conserved cysteine through the conserved F or W. D genes are given only for firm matches. The size of a clone is reported for some rows only, either as once, few or many, or as a class for expanded clones.

D	J	size	V	CDR3	DNA
TRBD2	TRBJ2-1	few	TRBV29-1	CSVAMGLAGPNEQFF	TGCAGCGTCGCCATGGGACTAGCGGGGCCCAATGAGCAGTTCTTC
-	TRBJ1-6	-	TRBV4-1	CASSQRGELRENSPLHF	TGCGCCAGCAGCCAGCGCGGAGAGCTGAGGGAGAATTCACCCCTCCACTTT
-	TRBJ2-3	-	TRBV4-3	CASSQDRPGGSSTDTQYF	TGCGCCAGCAGCCAAGATCGGCCCGGGGGCTCTAGCACAGATACGCAGTATTTT
-	TRBJ2-4	few	TRBV29-1	CSAEGGGDFIQYF	TGCAGCGCCGAAGGGGGGGGGGACTTCATTCAGTACTTC
TRBD1	TRBJ2-7	-	TRBV6-1	CASSVVTGYDEQYF	TGTGCCAGCAGTGTTGTGACAGGGTACGACGAGCAGTACTTC
TRBD2	TRBJ2-5	-	TRBV7-9	CASSQPIETGTSGGFNEQYF	TGTGCCAGCAGCCAGCCTATCGAGACGGGGACTAGCGGGGGATTCAATGAGCAGTACTTC
TRBD2	TRBJ2-1	few	TRBV6-2/TRBV6-3	CASSPTSGGGNEQFF	TGTGCCAGCAGCCCTACTAGCGGGGGAGGGAATGAGCAGTTCTTC
TRBD2	TRBJ2-5	many	TRBV7-2	CASSLRSGANQETQYF	TGTGCCAGCAGCTTACGTAGCGGGGCGAACCAAGAGACCCAGTACTTC
-	TRBJ1-2	-	TRBV7-2	CASSLLPYGYTF	TGTGCCAGCAGCTTACTCCCCTATGGCTACACCTTC
-	TRBJ1-2	-	TRBV6-5	CASFPGPTVTYGYTF	TGTGCCAGCTTCCCTGGACCGACGGTCACTTATGGCTACACCTTC
TRBD2	TRBJ2-5	few	TRBV7-2	CASSPGLARQETQYF	TGTGCCAGCAGCCCCGGACTAGCGAGGCAAGAGACCCAGTACTTC
TRBD1	TRBJ2-3	-	TRBV7-6	CASSSRTGGAWYSADTQYF	TGTGCCAGCAGCTCCCGGACAGGGGGCGCTTGGTATTCGGCAGATACGCAGTATTTT
-	TRBJ2-5	-	TRBV28	CASSWTGTSQETQYF	TGTGCCAGCAGTTGGACCGGGACATCACAAGAGACCCAGTACTTC
TRBD2	TRBJ2-5	few	TRBV6-5	CASSRQLAGVGETQYF	TGTGCCAGCAGTCGCCAACTAGCGGGGGTTGGTGAGACCCAGTACTTC
-	TRBJ2-1	-	TRBV10-3	CAITSGGGGHNEQFF	TGTGCCATCACGTCCGGGGGTGGGGGGCACAATGAGCAGTTCTTC
TRBD1	TRBJ1-2	-	TRBV28	CASSLNQGDRGYTF	TGTGCCAGCAGTTTGAATCAGGGGGATCGCGGCTACACCTTC
-	TRBJ2-1	-	TRBV24-1	CATRDGQFNEQFF	TGTGCCACCAGAGACGGACAGTTCAATGAGCAGTTCTTC
-	TRBJ1-2	once	TRBV7-2	CASSSHRAPTPYGYTF	TGTGCCAGCAGCTCTCACCGGGCCCCAACCCCCTATGGCTACACCTTC
TRBD1	TRBJ1-2	-	TRBV6-1	CASSEIGTVNYGYTF	TGTGCCAGCAGTGAGATAGGGACAGTTAACTATGGCTACACCTTC
-	TRBJ1-1	-	TRBV12-3/TRBV12-4	CASSFVSSTEAFF	TGTGCCAGCAGTTTTGTTTCGTCCACTGAAGCTTTCTTT
-	TRBJ2-3	few	TRBV24-1	CATGQGGGTDTQYF	TGTGCCACCGGCCAGGGGGGGGGCACAGATACGCAGTATTTT
TRBD2	TRBJ2-7	-	TRBV4-3	CASSQRTSGSSYEQYF	TGCGCCAGCAGCCAAAGGACTAGCGGAAGCTCCTACGAGCAGTACTTC
-	TRBJ2-7	-	TRBV25-1	CASSRTFGQHEQYF	TGTGCCAGCAGTCGGACATTCGGGCAACACGAGCAGTACTTC
-	TRBJ1-2	-	TRBV7-9	CASSSSGQRYGYTF	TGTGCCAGCAGCTCTTCGGGGCAGCGCTATGGCTACACCTTC
-	TRBJ1-1	-	TRBV7-8	CASSPNRLGNTEAFF	TGTGCCAGCAGCCCCAACCGACTAGGGAACACTGAAGCTTTCTTT
TRBD1	TRBJ2-7	-	TRBV5-5	CASSSAGQAYEQYF	TGTGCCAGCAGCTCCGCGGGACAGGCCTACGAGCAGTACTTC
TRBD1	TRBJ2-4	-	TRBV5-5	CASSRRAGGQNIQYF	TGTGCCAGCAGCCGGCGGGCAGGGGGCCAAAACATTCAGTACTTC